This is a list of T cell receptor beta chains from one sample in a study of regulatory T cells in long-lasting Graves disease. Using its own MiXCR run on the multiplex PCR reads, TCRdb lists one record per CDR3 protein. The sample lists under 500,000 distinct CDR3 sequences, about a fifth seen once, with about 20% in the top ten. Sequenced material: peripheral blood mononuclear cells (PBMCs), taken when the disease was refractory, from a patient treated with antithyroid drugs. All receptors come from a female donor with Graves disease. CDR3s include the opening cysteine and the closing phenylalanine or tryptophan. A D gene is named only where the DNA matches it firmly. Size is omitted from some rows. Given values are once, few, many or a class for expanded clones.

J | size | D | V | DNA | CDR3
TRBJ1-6 | many | NA | TRBV27 | TGTGCCAGCAGTACCGGGATCTACAATTCACCCCTCCACTTT | CASSTGIYNSPLHF
TRBJ2-7 | NA | TRBD1 | TRBV11-2 | TGTGCCAACAGCTCCGACAGGGCCCCCCTTCACTACGAGCAGTACTTC | CANSSDRAPLHYEQYF
TRBJ2-7 | many | NA | TRBV11-2 | TGTGCCAGCAGCTTAGATCCCAAATCCGGGACAAGGAGCTCCTACGAGCAGTACTTC | CASSLDPKSGTRSSYEQYF
TRBJ2-7 | many | NA | TRBV7-2 | TGTGCCAGCAGGCTGTTAAGCGGCTCCTACGAGCAGTACTTC | CASRLLSGSYEQYF
TRBJ1-2 | many | NA | TRBV15 | TGTGCCACCGGTCACACGGAGAAGGGAGATGGCTACACCTTC | CATGHTEKGDGYTF
TRBJ1-6 | few | NA | TRBV3-1 | TGTGCCAGCAGCCAAGACATATCGGGCTCCTATAATTCACCCCTCCACTTT | CASSQDISGSYNSPLHF
TRBJ1-1 | many | NA | TRBV27 | TGTGCCAGCAGTCGCAGACTGAACACTGAAGCTTTCTTT | CASSRRLNTEAFF
TRBJ1-1 | few | NA | TRBV19 | TGTGCCAGTAGGGGAGGCGCGAACACTGAAGCTTTCTTT | CASRGGANTEAFF
TRBJ2-2 | NA | NA | TRBV9 | TGCGCCAGCAACCCCCGGACAGATAACACCGGGGAGCTGTTTTTT | CASNPRTDNTGELFF
TRBJ2-7 | few | TRBD1 | TRBV29-1 | TGCAGCGCCATGACAGGGGATGCGTACGAGCAGTACTTC | CSAMTGDAYEQYF
TRBJ1-5 | NA | NA | TRBV20-1 | TGCAGTGCTAGAAAGCCTAATGATGGGAATCAGCCCCAGCATTTT | CSARKPNDGNQPQHF
TRBJ2-7 | NA | NA | TRBV29-1 | TGCAGCGTTGCCCTTCGGGAAGGGCTCTGGCGCGAGCAGTACTTC | CSVALREGLWREQYF
TRBJ2-5 | many | TRBD1 | TRBV29-1 | TGCAGCCCGAGACCTCCAGGGGGTCGTGAGACCCAGTACTTC | CSPRPPGGRETQYF
TRBJ1-2 | many | TRBD1 | TRBV2 | TGTGCCAGCAGTGAGCAGGGAGGGGGCTCGGAAGGCTACACCTTC | CASSEQGGGSEGYTF
TRBJ1-4 | many | TRBD1 | TRBV12-3/TRBV12-4 | TGTGCCAGCAGACTAGGGACAGCTCCGTCTGAAAAACTGTTTTTT | CASRLGTAPSEKLFF
TRBJ1-2 | NA | NA | TRBV30 | TGTGCCTGGAGTTCTTTCCAGGGTCGTGCCTATGGCTACACCTTC | CAWSSFQGRAYGYTF
TRBJ2-7 | NA | TRBD2 | TRBV10-3 | TGTGCCATCAGCCGACTAGCGGTAAAAACTAACGAGCAGTACTTC | CAISRLAVKTNEQYF
TRBJ2-7 | NA | TRBD2 | TRBV3-1 | TGTGCCAGCAGCCCCCAAGCGGGAAGCTACGAGCAGTACTTC | CASSPQAGSYEQYF
TRBJ1-1 | few | NA | TRBV27 | TGTGCCACCCGGTTATCAAGCCCTATGAACACTGAAGCTTTCTTT | CATRLSSPMNTEAFF
TRBJ1-5 | many | NA | TRBV28 | TGTGCCAGCAGTTTACTTTCCACAGGTGCCAGCAATCAGCCCCAGCATTTT | CASSLLSTGASNQPQHF
TRBJ2-2 | few | NA | TRBV5-1 | TGCGCCAGCAGCTTGGTCGGCCCCTCCGGGGAGCTGTTTTTT | CASSLVGPSGELFF
TRBJ2-2 | few | NA | TRBV4-3 | TGCGCCAGCAGCCGTGACCCCCCCGGAGGTTCTAACACCGGGGAGCTGTTTTTT | CASSRDPPGGSNTGELFF
TRBJ1-1 | few | NA | TRBV7-2 | TGTGCCAGCAGAACACAGGGAACCACTGAAGCTTTCTTT | CASRTQGTTEAFF
TRBJ2-5 | many | NA | TRBV2 | TGTGCCAGCAGCCGGGACACCCAAGAGACCCAGTACTTC | CASSRDTQETQYF
TRBJ1-1 | many | NA | TRBV7-9 | TGTGCCAGCAGCTTAGGCAACGGAAACACTGAAGCTTTCTTT | CASSLGNGNTEAFF
TRBJ2-2 | NA | TRBD1 | TRBV30 | TGTGCCCGATCACTTACAGGGGCGAACACCGGGGAGCTGTTTTTT | CARSLTGANTGELFF
TRBJ2-7 | NA | TRBD1 | TRBV18 | TGTGCCAGCTCACAGGGGACAGGCCGCCTGTACGAGCAGTACTTC | CASSQGTGRLYEQYF
TRBJ1-5 | many | NA | TRBV6-5 | TGTGCCAGCAGTTACTCGACAGTCGATAGCAATCAGCCCCAGCATTTT | CASSYSTVDSNQPQHF
TRBJ2-2 | many | TRBD1 | TRBV28 | TGTGCCAGCACTCCTCTCCTACGGACAGGGAACGGGGAGCTGTTTTTT | CASTPLLRTGNGELFF
TRBJ2-5 | many | NA | TRBV29-1 | TGCAGCGGGGGGCCAGGGTGGGAGACCCAGTACTTC | CSGGPGWETQYF
TRBJ1-1 | NA | NA | TRBV20-1 | TGCAGTGCTCCAACAGGGCCGAACACTGAAGCTTTCTTT | CSAPTGPNTEAFF
TRBJ2-1 | NA | NA | TRBV7-8 | TGTGCCAGCAGCCCTACTAGCCTGTCAGACAATGAGCAGTTCTTC | CASSPTSLSDNEQFF
TRBJ1-3 | many | TRBD1 | TRBV30 | TGTGCCTGGAGTCCGGCCCGGGACAGGACAGACACCATATATTTT | CAWSPARDRTDTIYF
TRBJ1-1 | NA | NA | TRBV19 | TGTGCCAGTAGTATAGGTTGGGGGACTGAAGCTTTCTTT | CASSIGWGTEAFF
TRBJ2-7 | few | NA | TRBV20-1 | TGCAGTGCTAGAAGCTACGAGCAGTACTTC | CSARSYEQYF
TRBJ2-7 | many | TRBD2 | TRBV15 | TGTGCCACCAGCAGAGATGGCCCTAGCGGGAGCTACGAGCAGTACTTC | CATSRDGPSGSYEQYF
TRBJ1-5 | many | NA | TRBV28 | TGTGCCAGCCGTAACCCGAATCAGCCCCAGCATTTT | CASRNPNQPQHF
TRBJ2-2 | once | NA | TRBV3-1 | TGTGCCAGCAGCCAAAACTGGAACACCGGGGAGCTGTTTTTT | CASSQNWNTGELFF
TRBJ2-2 | many | TRBD2 | TRBV11-2 | TGTGCCAGCAGCTTAAGGCTAGCGGGAAACACCGGGGAGCTGTTTTTT | CASSLRLAGNTGELFF
TRBJ2-2 | NA | TRBD2 | TRBV5-1 | TGCGCCAGCAGCTTCCAGCGGGAGTATGAGGAGCTGTTTTTT | CASSFQREYEELFF
TRBJ2-7 | NA | NA | TRBV30 | TGTGCCTGGAGTGGTTTGGGAAAGGGGTTCGGGGCTCGGCACGAGCAGTACTTC | CAWSGLGKGFGARHEQYF
TRBJ2-2 | NA | NA | TRBV12-3/TRBV12-4 | TGTGCCAGCATCGGACCGTCGAACACCGGGGAGCCGTTTTTT | CASIGPSNTGEPFF